What follows describes a single TCR beta chain. Its cognate antigen has yet to be identified. No quality values exist for individual bases; no much larger clone is one base distant. In the paper's terms, the time point label means: after neoadjuvant nivolumab, at surgical resection. Patients had been newly diagnosed with stage II-IVA oral cavity squamous cell carcinoma, and no prior systemic or radiation treatment had been given to the patients. Everyone in the cohort had locally advanced, HPV-negative oral cavity squamous cell carcinoma. No culture maintenance or expansion was done, as the peripheral blood mononuclear cells went straight to analysis. The samples were obtained from a longitudinal correlative study of a single-arm phase II trial testing neoadjuvant nivolumab in oral cavity squamous cell carcinoma. Subject-matched pre- and post-treatment PBMCs and tumors from three responders and three non-responders underwent genomic DNA-based TCRbeta sequencing. Peripheral blood mononuclear cells were collected before nivolumab treatment and were collected again after treatment, at the time of surgery. Genomic DNA was isolated from PBMCs using the Maxwell RSC DNA from Cells kit.

This specimen belongs to a study of neoadjuvant anti-PD-1 for oral cavity cancer (dated by TCRdb to the early 2020s). With regard to the full study: Before undergoing curative-intent surgical resection, most patients got three to four biweekly nivolumab doses at 3 mg/kg. Under RECIST 1.1, a patient counted as a responder if showing complete response, partial response or stable disease, and as a non-responder if showing progression. An approximately 33% response rate was observed in the parent correlative cohort, in which about a dozen patients were included. A fourth nivolumab dose was given around day 43 to patients without progression, and definitive surgical resection was performed in those patients on days 50-56.

Trimming removed 4 bases from V and 1 base from J; the gene matches leave 7 bases unexplained. CDR1 SGHAT and CDR2 FQNNGV were looked up in the germline V gene. There are 15 amino acids in the CDR3, from cysteine to phenylalanine inclusive. Just CDR3 DNA is preserved here, 45 bases in frame from base 1. The study at large found these results: After neoadjuvant nivolumab, non-responders showed significantly higher T cell clonality (Gini index) in PBMCs than responders did. Higher pretreatment blood Treg/Th17 ratios correlated with both higher pretreatment blood TCRbeta clonality and lower post-treatment tumor TCRbeta clonality. The TCR analyses had only a few patients in each response group, and the authors called for validation in larger cohorts.

For deep sequencing, PBMC libraries mostly used approximately 0.45 ug of input genomic DNA, with six replicates for each sample. TCRbeta libraries were prepared with the immunoSEQ hsTCRbeta kit according to the manufacturer's instructions. An Illumina NovaSeq 6000 S4 flow cell was used to sequence the final libraries, which had first been combined to 3 nM. Per the original workflow: The immunoSEQ Analyzer handled quality control and preprocessing of the raw data. The analysis was restricted to productive rearrangements, with each unique CDR3 amino acid sequence defining a clonotype. Repertoire clonality was estimated as the Gini-Simpson index, which was calculated using the R package tcR. Student's t test was used to compare Gini indices, while Pearson correlation assessed associations with tumor size change. In its TCRdb copy, this immuneACCESS table keeps in-frame sequences only and misses some clones. Where compared with another copy, unresolved V genes explain less than half of these, and the others have no known cause. V and J calls and clone size are given by that table; D and trimming were obtained from the DNA. This sample comprises around 14,000 clones, less than 80% of them detected only once. The ten largest clones add up to roughly 2.9% of the sample.

The rearrangement combines TRBV11-2 with TRBJ2-7; 7 of the junction bases match TRBD2. This receptor was obtained from a person aged 35-79 years with oral cavity squamous cell carcinoma. The sample consisted of PBMCs, taken after nivolumab (anti-PD-1) treatment. The DNA is TGTGCCAGCAGCTCCGGACTAGGGCAGTCCTACGAGCAGTACTTC. Its amino acids are CASSSGLGQSYEQYF.